These 15 T cell receptor beta chains came from one sample sequenced in a study of T cell repertoires in aging, cancer and after chemotherapy. Multiplex touch-down PCR with TRB-A/B primers amplified rearranged V-D-J TRB sequences. TCRdb passed the multiplex PCR reads through MiXCR, listing each CDR3 protein once. The top ten clones hold 39% of a sample with around 3,000 distinct CDR3 sequences, about a fifth of them seen once. Peripheral blood genomic DNA, not sorted cells or RNA, was the template. The specimen was blood. Every receptor here comes from a human donor with a blood cancer.

By share, this clonotype counts as medium-sized. The rearrangement uses TRBV6-1 and TRBJ2-2; D unresolved. The CDR3 loop spans 13 amino acids. Germline assignment: CDR1 MNHNS and CDR2 SASEGT. Trimming pared 7 bases from V and 1 base from J, leaving 7 bases between. The CDR3 DNA sequence: TGTGCCAGCATGCCGCTGAACACCGGGGAGCTGTTTTTT. Encoded protein: CASMPLNTGELFF.

This clonotype was counted between two and nine times. The chain is built from TRBV7-9 and TRBJ1-4; the D is unclear. CDR1 is SEHNR and CDR2 is FQNEAQ in the germline V gene (reference sequence). CDR3 length: 14 amino acids. V was pared by 1 base and J by 4 bases, with 7 bases between. The CDR3 protein is CASSLVQDNEKLFF. In nucleotides, the CDR3 is TGTGCCAGCAGCTTAGTTCAGGATAATGAAAAACTGTTTTTT.

V usage is TRBV25-1 and J usage is TRBJ2-5; 9 bases match TRBD1. V shed 5 bases and J 5 bases; nucleotides not matched to a gene: 9. This CDR3 comprises 15 residues. Germline-derived CDR1 and CDR2 are MGHDK and SYGVNS. The CDR3 protein is CASSPPGTGTETQYF. In nucleotides, the CDR3 is TGTGCCAGCAGTCCACCCGGGACAGGGACGGAGACCCAGTACTTC.

This clonotype was seen more than once but under ten times. The rearrangement joins TRBV20-1 to TRBJ1-5; D is uncertain. V lost 5 bases and J lost 5, with 13 bases in between. The germline gives CDR1 DFQATT, CDR2 SNEGSKA (reference sequence). This CDR3 has 13 residues. Here the CDR3 DNA reads TGCAGTGCTGTTCGGACTTATTATCAGCCCCAGCATTTT. The encoded protein is CSAVRTYYQPQHF.

By share, this clonotype ranks as medium-sized (0.01 to 0.1%). The rearrangement joins TRBV6-2 or TRBV6-3 to TRBJ2-7; D unresolved. The ends were cut back, 4 bases at V and 1 base at J, with 5 bases in the middle. CDR1 MNHEY and CDR2 SVGEGT come from the germline V gene. The CDR3 covers 12 residues. The CDR3 loop is CASSWGSYEQYF. The CDR3 DNA sequence: TGTGCCAGCAGTTGGGGATCCTACGAGCAGTACTTC.

Only a few counts were recorded for this clonotype. The chain combines TRBV12-3 or TRBV12-4 with TRBJ2-1; the D gene is possibly TRBD2 (5 bases). This CDR3 has 15 amino acids. V was trimmed by 5 bases and J by 3 bases, leaving 14 bases between them. CDR3 bases: TGTGCCAGCAGTCTCCTGGGGAGCGTCTACAATGAGCAGTTCTTC. Encoded protein: CASSLLGSVYNEQFF.

The rearrangement links TRBV27 to TRBJ1-5; D is unclear. CDR1 is MNHEY and CDR2 is SMNVEV in the germline V gene (reference sequence). This CDR3 has 15 amino acids. Trimming removed 5 bases from V and 0 bases from J, with 11 bases in between. The CDR3 is CASSRQPYSNQPQHF. CDR3 DNA sequence: TGTGCCAGCAGTAGGCAGCCCTATAGCAATCAGCCCCAGCATTTT.

This clonotype was picked up a small number of times. The DNA of the CDR3 is TGTGCCAGCAGCCAATCCCGTATTAGCGGGGCCCTCCAAGAGACCCAGTACTTC. It is translated as CASSQSRISGALQETQYF. The genes are TRBV14 and TRBJ2-5; 8 positions match TRBD2. CDR3 size: 18 residues. J lost 1 base, V lost 2 bases, and 12 bases had no gene match. Germline V gives CDR1 SGHDN, CDR2 FVKESK. Using reference TRBV14 and TRBJ2-5 for the parts outside the CDR3, the full variable domain is EAGVTQFPSHSVIEKGQTVTLRCDPISGHDNLYWYRRVMGKEIKFLLHFVKESKQDESGMPNNRFLAERTGGTYSTLKVQPAELEDSGVYFCASSQSRISGALQETQYFGPGTRLLVL.

By sample share, this clonotype is medium-sized. This chain links TRBV6-5 with TRBJ1-6; 8 bases align to TRBD1. The V gene end was trimmed by 7 bases and the J gene end by 10 bases; junction bases not matched to a gene: 9. In germline, CDR1 is MNHEY, CDR2 SVGAGI. This CDR3 contains 14 residues. The CDR3 nucleotides are TGTGCCAGCACCGGACAGGGAAGAGGATCACCCCTCCACTTT. Its translation: CASTGQGRGSPLHF.

The table lists this clonotype with a few counts. The chain combines TRBV20-1 with TRBJ2-3; maybe TRBD2 (6 bases). Germline CDR1 and CDR2: DFQATT and SNEGSKA (reference sequence). V lost 1 base and J lost 0, with 20 bases in between. The CDR3 length is 18 residues. This CDR3 reads CSARVHPLSGSSTDTQYF. The CDR3 DNA is TGCAGTGCTAGAGTCCACCCCCTTAGCGGTTCTAGCACAGATACGCAGTATTTT.

This chain connects TRBV11-1 to TRBJ2-7; TRBD1 agrees at 7 bases. The V gene end was trimmed by 1 base and the J gene end by 4 bases; junction bases not matched to a gene: 7. The germline V gene has CDR1 SGHAT and CDR2 FQDESV (reference sequence). The CDR3 runs 15 residues. The CDR3 coding sequence is TGTGCCAGCAGCTTAGGTCGACAGGGTTGGTACGAGCAGTACTTC. Translated: CASSLGRQGWYEQYF.

By frequency in the sample, this clonotype is medium-sized. In DNA form, the CDR3 reads TGTGCCAGTAGTAGACAAACAGGGGGAAGAGAGACCCAGTACTTC. It translates to CASSRQTGGRETQYF. This sequence joins TRBV19 and TRBJ2-5; 8 bases line up with TRBD1. Germline V CDR1 and CDR2: LNHDA, SQIVND (reference sequence). The CDR3 covers 15 residues. Germline trimming cut 4 bases from V and 4 bases from J; bases unmatched to any gene: 8.

By sample share, this clonotype is medium-sized. CDR3 sequence reads: CASSLEISYNEQFF. CDR3 in DNA: TGTGCCAGCAGCTTAGAGATTAGTTACAATGAGCAGTTCTTC. The chain recombines TRBV7-6 with TRBJ2-1; no clear D. Germline CDR1 and CDR2: SGHVS and FNYEAQ. Trimming removed 1 base from V and 4 bases from J, with 8 bases in between. This CDR3 is 14 amino acids long.

This clonotype is judged medium-sized. One end of the junction fails to match germline, which may point to a read error. V usage is TRBV5-4 and J usage is TRBJ2-3; 7 bases fit TRBD1. Per the germline V gene, CDR1 is SGHNT and CDR2 is YYREEE (reference sequence). This CDR3 has 13 residues. DNA of the CDR3: TGTGCCTGCAGCACAGGGGATGTAGATACGCAGTATTTT. Translation: CACSTGDVDTQYF.

The rearrangement links TRBV5-1 to TRBJ2-7; a weak D match, TRBD1 (6 bases). The CDR3 is 14 amino acids. The V end was cut by 0 bases, the J end by 5 bases, with 12 bases between. Looked up from germline, CDR1 is SGHRS and CDR2 is YFSETQ. The CDR3 here is CASSLEPGDHEQYF. CDR3 nucleotides: TGCGCCAGCAGCTTGGAGCCAGGGGACCACGAGCAGTACTTC.